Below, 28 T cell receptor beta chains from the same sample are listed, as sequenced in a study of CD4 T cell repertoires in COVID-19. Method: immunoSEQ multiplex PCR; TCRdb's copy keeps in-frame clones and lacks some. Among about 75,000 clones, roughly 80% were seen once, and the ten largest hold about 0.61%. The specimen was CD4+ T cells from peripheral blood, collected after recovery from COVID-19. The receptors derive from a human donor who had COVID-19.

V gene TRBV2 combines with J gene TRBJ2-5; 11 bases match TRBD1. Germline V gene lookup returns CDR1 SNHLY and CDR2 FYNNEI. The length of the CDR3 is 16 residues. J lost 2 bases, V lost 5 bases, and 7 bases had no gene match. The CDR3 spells CASSSGTGGLQETQYF. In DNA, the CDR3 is TGTGCCAGCAGTTCCGGGACAGGGGGTCTACAAGAGACCCAGTACTTC. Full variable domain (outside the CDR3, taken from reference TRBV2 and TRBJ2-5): EPEVTQTPSHQVTQMGQEVILRCVPISNHLYFYWYRQILGQKVEFLVSFYNNEISEKSEIFDDQFSVERPDGSNFTLKIRSTKLEDSAMYFCASSSGTGGLQETQYFGPGTRLLVL.

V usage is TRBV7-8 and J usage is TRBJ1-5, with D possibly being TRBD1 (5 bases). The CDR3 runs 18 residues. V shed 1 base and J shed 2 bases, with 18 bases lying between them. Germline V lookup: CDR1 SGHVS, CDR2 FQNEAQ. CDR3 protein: CASSLGQGLIGGNQPQHF. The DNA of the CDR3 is TGTGCCAGCAGCTTAGGTCAGGGTCTAATAGGCGGCAATCAGCCCCAGCATTTT.

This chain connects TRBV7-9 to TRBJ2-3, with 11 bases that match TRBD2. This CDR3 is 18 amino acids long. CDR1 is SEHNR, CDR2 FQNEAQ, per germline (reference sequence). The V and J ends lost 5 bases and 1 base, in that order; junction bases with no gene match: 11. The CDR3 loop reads CASSPGLAVSLGTDTQYF. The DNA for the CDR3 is TGTGCCAGCAGCCCGGGACTAGCGGTATCTTTGGGCACAGATACGCAGTATTTT.

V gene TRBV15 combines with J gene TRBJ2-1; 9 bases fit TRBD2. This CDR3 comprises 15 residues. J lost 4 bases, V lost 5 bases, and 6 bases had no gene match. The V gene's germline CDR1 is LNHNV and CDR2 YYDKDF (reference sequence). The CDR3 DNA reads TGTGCCACCAGCCGGTTAGCGGGAGAGTACAATGAGCAGTTCTTC. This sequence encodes CATSRLAGEYNEQFF.

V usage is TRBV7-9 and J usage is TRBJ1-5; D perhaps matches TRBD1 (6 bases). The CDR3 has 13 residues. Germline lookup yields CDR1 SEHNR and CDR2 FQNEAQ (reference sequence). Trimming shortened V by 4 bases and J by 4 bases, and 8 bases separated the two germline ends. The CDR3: CASSSGQNQPQHF. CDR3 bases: TGTGCCAGCAGCTCCGGACAGAATCAGCCCCAGCATTTT. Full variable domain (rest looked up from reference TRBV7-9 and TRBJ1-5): DTGVSQNPRHKITKRGQNVTFRCDPISEHNRLYWYRQTLGQGPEFLTYFQNEAQLEKSRLLSDRFSAERPKGSFSTLEIQRTEQGDSAMYLCASSSGQNQPQHFGDGTRLSIL.

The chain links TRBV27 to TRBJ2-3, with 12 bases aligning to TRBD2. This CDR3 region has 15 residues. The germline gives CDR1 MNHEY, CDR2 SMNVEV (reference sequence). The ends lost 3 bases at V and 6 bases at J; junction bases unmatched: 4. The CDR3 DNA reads TGTGCCAGCAGTTTCCTCGGACTAGCGGGGGATACGCAGTATTTT. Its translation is CASSFLGLAGDTQYF.

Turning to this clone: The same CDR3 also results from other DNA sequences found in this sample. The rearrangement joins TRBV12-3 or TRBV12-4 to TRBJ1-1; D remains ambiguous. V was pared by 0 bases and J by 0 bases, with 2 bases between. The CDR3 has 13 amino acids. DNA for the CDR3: TGTGCCAGCAGTTTAGCGGTGAACACTGAAGCTTTCTTT. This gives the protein CASSLAVNTEAFF.

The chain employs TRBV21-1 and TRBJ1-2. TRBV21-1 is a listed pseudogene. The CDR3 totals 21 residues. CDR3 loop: CASSKQTQLGTGEGKMYGYTF. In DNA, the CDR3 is TGTGCCAGCAGCAAACAGACCCAACTTGGGACTGGCGAGGGGAAGATGTATGGCTACACCTTC.

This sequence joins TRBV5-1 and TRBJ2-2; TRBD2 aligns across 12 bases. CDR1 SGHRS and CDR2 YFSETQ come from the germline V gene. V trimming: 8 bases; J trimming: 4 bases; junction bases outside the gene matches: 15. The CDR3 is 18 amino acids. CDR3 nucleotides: TGCGCCAGTACTGGGAGGTCACTAGCGGGAGGAGGCACCGGGGAGCTGTTTTTT. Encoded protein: CASTGRSLAGGGTGELFF.

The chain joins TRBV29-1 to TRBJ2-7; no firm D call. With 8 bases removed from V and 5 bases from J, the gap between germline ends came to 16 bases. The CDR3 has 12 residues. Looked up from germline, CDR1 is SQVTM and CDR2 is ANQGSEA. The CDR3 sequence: CSCLAFSNEQYF. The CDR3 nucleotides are TGCAGCTGCTTGGCCTTTTCAAACGAGCAGTACTTC.

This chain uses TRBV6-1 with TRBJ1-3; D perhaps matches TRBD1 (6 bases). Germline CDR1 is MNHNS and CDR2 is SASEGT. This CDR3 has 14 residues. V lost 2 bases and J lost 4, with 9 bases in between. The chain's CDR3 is CASSERTAGNTIYF. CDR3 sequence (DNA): TGTGCCAGCAGTGAAAGGACAGCCGGAAACACCATATATTTT.

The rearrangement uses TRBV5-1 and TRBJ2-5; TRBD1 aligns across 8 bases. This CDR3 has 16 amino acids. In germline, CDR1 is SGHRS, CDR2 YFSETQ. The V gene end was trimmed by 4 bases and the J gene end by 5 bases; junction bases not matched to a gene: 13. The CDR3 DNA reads TGCGCCAGCAGCGTGTCACCGGACAGGGAATGGGAGACCCAGTACTTC. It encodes CASSVSPDREWETQYF.

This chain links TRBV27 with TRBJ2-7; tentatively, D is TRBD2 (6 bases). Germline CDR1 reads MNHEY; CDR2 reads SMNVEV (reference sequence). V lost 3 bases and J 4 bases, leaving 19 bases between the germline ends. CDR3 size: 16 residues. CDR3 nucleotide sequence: TGTGCCAGCAGTTTCGGGGACCGGTGGGGGGTGTACGAGCAGTACTTC. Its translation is CASSFGDRWGVYEQYF.

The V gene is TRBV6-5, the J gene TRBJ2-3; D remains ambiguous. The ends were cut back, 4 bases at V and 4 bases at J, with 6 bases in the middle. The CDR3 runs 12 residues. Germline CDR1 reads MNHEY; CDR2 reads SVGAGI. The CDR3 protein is CASSSPPDTQYF. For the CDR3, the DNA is TGTGCCAGCAGTTCCCCCCCAGATACGCAGTATTTT.

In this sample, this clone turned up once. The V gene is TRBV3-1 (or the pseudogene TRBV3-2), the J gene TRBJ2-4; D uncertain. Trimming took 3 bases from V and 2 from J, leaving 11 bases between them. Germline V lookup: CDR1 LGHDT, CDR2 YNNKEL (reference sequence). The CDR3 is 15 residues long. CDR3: CASSHTGRSKNIQYF. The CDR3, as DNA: TGTGCCAGCAGCCACACGGGTCGGTCCAAAAACATTCAGTACTTC.

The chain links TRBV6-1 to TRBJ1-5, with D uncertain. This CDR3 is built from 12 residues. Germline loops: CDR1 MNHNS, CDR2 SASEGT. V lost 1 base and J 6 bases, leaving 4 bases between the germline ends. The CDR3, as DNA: TGTGCCAGCAGTGAAGTAAGTCAGCCCCAGCATTTT. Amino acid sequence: CASSEVSQPQHF.

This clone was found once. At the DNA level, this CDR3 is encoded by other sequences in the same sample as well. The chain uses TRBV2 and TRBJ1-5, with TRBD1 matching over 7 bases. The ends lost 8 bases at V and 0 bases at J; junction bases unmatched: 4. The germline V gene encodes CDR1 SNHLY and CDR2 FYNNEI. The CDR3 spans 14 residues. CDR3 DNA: TGTGCCAGCCGAACAGGGGTTAGCAATCAGCCCCAGCATTTT. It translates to CASRTGVSNQPQHF.

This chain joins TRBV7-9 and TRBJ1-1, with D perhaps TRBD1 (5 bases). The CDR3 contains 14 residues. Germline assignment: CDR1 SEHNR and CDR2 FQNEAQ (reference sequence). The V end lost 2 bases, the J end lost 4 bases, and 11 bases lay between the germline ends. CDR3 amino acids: CASSLITGGTEAFF. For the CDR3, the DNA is TGTGCCAGCAGCTTAATAACGGGGGGCACTGAAGCTTTCTTT.

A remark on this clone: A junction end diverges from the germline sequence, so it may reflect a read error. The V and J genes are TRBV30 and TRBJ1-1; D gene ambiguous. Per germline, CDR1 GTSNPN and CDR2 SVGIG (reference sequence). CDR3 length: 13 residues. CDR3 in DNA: TGTACCTGGAATCCAGAGCCGAACACTGAAGCTTTCTTT. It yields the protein CTWNPEPNTEAFF.

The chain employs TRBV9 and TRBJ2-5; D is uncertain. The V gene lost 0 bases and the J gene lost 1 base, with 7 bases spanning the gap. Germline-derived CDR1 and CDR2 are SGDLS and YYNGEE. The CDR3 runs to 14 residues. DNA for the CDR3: TGTGCCAGCAGCGTAGATGTAGGCCAAGAGACCCAGTACTTC. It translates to CASSVDVGQETQYF.

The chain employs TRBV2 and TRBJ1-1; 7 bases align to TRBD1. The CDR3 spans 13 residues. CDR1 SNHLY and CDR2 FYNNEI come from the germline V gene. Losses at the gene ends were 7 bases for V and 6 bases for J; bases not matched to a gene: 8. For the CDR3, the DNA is TGTGCCAGCATACCGATTACAGGGGCTGAAGCTTTCTTT. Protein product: CASIPITGAEAFF. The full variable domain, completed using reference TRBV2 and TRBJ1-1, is EPEVTQTPSHQVTQMGQEVILRCVPISNHLYFYWYRQILGQKVEFLVSFYNNEISEKSEIFDDQFSVERPDGSNFTLKIRSTKLEDSAMYFCASIPITGAEAFFGQGTRLTVV.

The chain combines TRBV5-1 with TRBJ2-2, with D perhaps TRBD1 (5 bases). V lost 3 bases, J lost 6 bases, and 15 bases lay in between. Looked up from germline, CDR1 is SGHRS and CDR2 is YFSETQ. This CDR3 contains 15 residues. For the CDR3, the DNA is TGCGCCAGCAGCTACGAGATCCAGGGATCCGGGGAGCTGTTTTTT. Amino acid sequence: CASSYEIQGSGELFF.

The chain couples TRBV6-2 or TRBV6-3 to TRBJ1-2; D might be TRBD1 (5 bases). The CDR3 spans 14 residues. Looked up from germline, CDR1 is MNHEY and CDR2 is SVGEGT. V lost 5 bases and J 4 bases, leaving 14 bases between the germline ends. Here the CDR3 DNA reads TGTGCCAGCAGTCCCGACAGTCAAGGCTATGGCTACACCTTC. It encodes CASSPDSQGYGYTF.

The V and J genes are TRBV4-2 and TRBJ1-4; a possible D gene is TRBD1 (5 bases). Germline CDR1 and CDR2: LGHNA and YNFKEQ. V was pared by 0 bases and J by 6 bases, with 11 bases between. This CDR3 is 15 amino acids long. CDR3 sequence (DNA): TGTGCCAGCAGCCAAGATATCGGGGCCGATGAAAAACTGTTTTTT. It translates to CASSQDIGADEKLFF.

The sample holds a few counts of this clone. CDR3 amino acids: CASISDRSYEQYF. In DNA, the CDR3 is TGTGCCAGCATTAGCGACAGGTCCTACGAGCAGTACTTC. This sequence joins TRBV6-5 and TRBJ2-7, with D perhaps TRBD1 (6 bases). The V end lost 7 bases, the J end lost 1 base, and 11 bases lay between the germline ends. The CDR3 is 13 amino acids. CDR1 and CDR2 from the germline V gene are MNHEY and SVGAGI.

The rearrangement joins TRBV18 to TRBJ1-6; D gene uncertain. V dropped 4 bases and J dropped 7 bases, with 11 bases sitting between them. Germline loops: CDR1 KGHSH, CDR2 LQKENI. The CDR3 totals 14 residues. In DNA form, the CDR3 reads TGTGCCAGCTCACTGGGTACAGCAAATTCACCCCTCCACTTT. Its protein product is CASSLGTANSPLHF.

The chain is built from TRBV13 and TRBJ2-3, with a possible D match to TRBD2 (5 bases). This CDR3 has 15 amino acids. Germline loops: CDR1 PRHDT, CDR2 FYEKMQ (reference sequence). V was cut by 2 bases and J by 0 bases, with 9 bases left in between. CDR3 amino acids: CASSLLGGSTDTQYF. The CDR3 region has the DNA TGTGCCAGCAGCTTATTGGGCGGGAGCACAGATACGCAGTATTTT. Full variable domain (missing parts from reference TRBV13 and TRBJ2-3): AAGVIQSPRHLIKEKRETATLKCYPIPRHDTVYWYQQGPGQDPQFLISFYEKMQSDKGSIPDRFSAQQFSDYHSELNMSSLELGDSALYFCASSLLGGSTDTQYFGPGTRLTVL.

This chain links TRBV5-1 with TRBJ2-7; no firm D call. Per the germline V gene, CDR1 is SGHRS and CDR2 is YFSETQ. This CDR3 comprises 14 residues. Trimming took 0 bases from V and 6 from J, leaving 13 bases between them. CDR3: CASSLDSTRSEQYF. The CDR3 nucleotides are TGCGCCAGCAGCTTGGACTCGACAAGGTCCGAGCAGTACTTC.